These T cell receptor beta chains were read from a single sample in a study of blood T cells in healthy people across ages. TCRdb used MiXCR to reprocess the 5' RACE reads, holding one entry per CDR3 protein. The data show about 1.5 million distinct CDR3 sequences, with approximately 43% seen just once and about 3.8% held by the top ten. Specimen: blood. The receptor source for this set is a woman aged 18-29 years in good health. Both conserved end residues are part of each CDR3. The D gene is left open where the match is weak. Not all rows give a size; the values are once, few, many and, for expanded clones, a class.

V	J	size	D	DNA	CDR3
TRBV11-2	TRBJ2-5	few	TRBD1	TGTGCCAGCAGCCATGGGACAGGGATCGAAGCGGAGACCCAGTACTTC	CASSHGTGIEAETQYF
TRBV7-6	TRBJ1-4	NA	NA	TGTGCCAGCAGCTCCTCCGGGGCGGACAATGAAAAACTGTTTTTT	CASSSSGADNEKLFF
TRBV12-3/TRBV12-4	TRBJ2-1	NA	TRBD2	TGTGCCAGCAGCGGACTAGCGGGAAATGGTGAGCAGTTCTTC	CASSGLAGNGEQFF
TRBV7-2	TRBJ1-4	NA	NA	TGTGCCAGCAGCTTAGTTCCAGGGTTAGTTGAAAAACTGTTTTTT	CASSLVPGLVEKLFF
TRBV7-9	TRBJ2-7	NA	TRBD1	TGTGCCAGCAGTCTCCGGGACAGCGACTACAATGAGCAGTACTTC	CASSLRDSDYNEQYF
TRBV20-1	TRBJ1-2	NA	NA	TGCAGTGCTATTAAGGTTCCGGGGAACTATGGCTACACCTTC	CSAIKVPGNYGYTF
TRBV4-3	TRBJ2-7	NA	NA	TGCGCCAGCAGCCAAGATTTATCGGGACTTACCTACGAGCAGTACTTC	CASSQDLSGLTYEQYF
TRBV7-2	TRBJ2-7	NA	NA	TGTGCCAGCAGCCGAAGCGTTAGCTCCTACAATGAGCAGTACTTC	CASSRSVSSYNEQYF
TRBV20-1	TRBJ2-1	NA	TRBD2	TGCAGTGACCGGAAGCATTCGGGACTAGCGGTAGGGAATGAGCAGTTCTTC	CSDRKHSGLAVGNEQFF
TRBV12-3/TRBV12-4	TRBJ1-2	many	NA	TGTGCCAGCAGTACCTTAGGTGGCTACACCTTC	CASSTLGGYTF
TRBV7-9	TRBJ2-1	few	TRBD1	TGTGCCAGCATCCCCTCCCGGGGACAGGTCTTAGGTGAGCAGTTCTTC	CASIPSRGQVLGEQFF
TRBV5-1	TRBJ2-7	NA	TRBD1	TGCGCCAGACCCAGGGAAGACAGGGTCTACGAGCAGTACTTC	CARPREDRVYEQYF
TRBV28	TRBJ2-1	NA	TRBD2	TGTGCCAGCAGTTTAACTCTAGCGGGAGTAGGTGAAGAGCAGTTCTTC	CASSLTLAGVGEEQFF
TRBV6-5	TRBJ1-6	NA	NA	TGTGCCAGCAGTTACTCTATGGCCGGCCCATGGGGTAGCTCCTATAATTCACCCCTCCACTTT	CASSYSMAGPWGSSYNSPLHF
TRBV20-1	TRBJ2-2	NA	NA	TGCAGTGCTAGAGTAACCGGGGAGCTGTTTTTT	CSARVTGELFF
TRBV4-3	TRBJ2-3	NA	TRBD1	TGCGCCAGCAGCCACGGACAGGGGTTAGGAGATACGCAGTATTTT	CASSHGQGLGDTQYF
TRBV11-2	TRBJ2-7	NA	NA	TGTGCCAGCAGCCCCCGACGGGACACAGTCTACGAGCAGTACTTC	CASSPRRDTVYEQYF
TRBV4-3	TRBJ2-5	NA	NA	TGCGCCAGCAGCCAAGATTGGCGGCAGGGAGAGACCCAGTACTTC	CASSQDWRQGETQYF
TRBV7-2	TRBJ2-5	once	NA	TGTGCCAGCAACTCACCAAGTAACGCCCAAGAGACCCAGTACTTC	CASNSPSNAQETQYF
TRBV7-2	TRBJ2-3	NA	NA	TGTGCCAGCAGCTTAGGCCTTTACTCCCGGGGATTCACAGATACGCAGTATTTT	CASSLGLYSRGFTDTQYF
TRBV7-2	TRBJ1-1	NA	NA	TGTGCCAGCAGCTTAGCGAACAGGGCCCCGACATCGGGCACTGAAGCTTTCTTT	CASSLANRAPTSGTEAFF
TRBV7-9	TRBJ2-7	NA	NA	TGTGCCAGCAGCTTAATCCTTTTCCCCTACGAGCAGTACTTC	CASSLILFPYEQYF
TRBV29-1	TRBJ2-6	many	NA	TGCAGCGATAGGACAGCGCCGATCTCTGGGGCCAACGTCCTGACTTTC	CSDRTAPISGANVLTF